These 10 T cell receptor beta chains came from one sample sequenced in a study of CD8+CD57+ T cells in acquired aplastic anemia. Patients included in sequencing had previously demonstrated CD8+CD57+ cell expansion by flow cytometry. It was genomic DNA that served as the template for profiling TCR beta VDJ and CDR3. TCRdb independently ran MiXCR on the reads; one entry per CDR3 protein. The profile shows approximately 180,000 distinct CDR3 sequences, around 48% of them singletons. Sample: sorted CD4+, CD8+, or CD8+CD57+ T cells (not recorded which) from PBMCs. Receptor source: a human donor with aplastic anemia.

This clonotype came up once. Germline is not matched at one junction end, which may reflect a read error. The chain uses TRBV20-1 and TRBJ1-6; D may be TRBD1 (6 bases). CDR3 length: 16 amino acids. The germline V gene encodes CDR1 DFQATT and CDR2 SNEGSKA (reference sequence). CDR3 amino acids: CGASALLQGGVSPLHF. Written as DNA, the CDR3 is TGCGGTGCTAGTGCGTTGCTACAGGGAGGAGTCTCACCCCTCCACTTT.

The chain is built from TRBV12-3 or TRBV12-4 and TRBJ2-7; D may be TRBD2 (5 bases). The CDR3 is made up of 12 amino acids. The V and J ends lost 6 bases and 5 bases respectively, with 11 bases between them. The CDR3 here is CASSGELHEQYF. The CDR3 region has the DNA TGTGCCAGCAGCGGGGAGCTACACGAGCAGTACTTC.

This clonotype was found a few times. This sequence joins TRBV25-1 and TRBJ1-6; D is undetermined. CDR1 MGHDK and CDR2 SYGVNS come from the germline V gene. The CDR3 extends over 15 amino acids. V was cut by 0 bases and J by 13 bases, with 16 bases left in between. The CDR3 DNA sequence: TGTGCCAGCAGTGAATATTCGGGATCGTCGGGGCCCCTCCACTTT. Its protein product is CASSEYSGSSGPLHF.

J is TRBJ2-2 and V is TRBV27; D unclear. Trimming stripped 5 bases from V and 8 bases from J, with 15 bases between. Germline V lookup: CDR1 MNHEY, CDR2 SMNVEV (reference sequence). CDR3 length equals 14 residues. The CDR3 here is CASSLRPDRGELFF. The CDR3 nucleotides read TGTGCCAGCAGTCTCCGACCCGATCGGGGGGAGCTGTTTTTT.

This clonotype was seen just once. This rearrangement joins TRBV24-1 to TRBJ2-7, with D perhaps matching TRBD1 or TRBD2 (5 bases each). The V and J ends lost 0 bases and 4 bases respectively, with 12 bases between them. CDR1 is KGHDR, CDR2 SFDVKD, per germline. The CDR3 runs 15 residues. The CDR3: CATSDLRAGAYEQYF. CDR3 DNA sequence: TGTGCCACCAGTGATTTGCGGGCCGGGGCTTACGAGCAGTACTTC.

For this clonotype: This may come from a read error, since a much larger clone is one base off. The rearrangement uses TRBV9 and TRBJ1-1; tentative D call: TRBD1 (5 bases). The CDR3 totals 13 residues. Trimming cost V 4 bases and J 7 bases, with 14 bases left between them. The germline V gene encodes CDR1 SGDLS and CDR2 YYNGEE. The CDR3 is CASSTQGDGEAFF. For the CDR3, the DNA is TGTGCCAGCAGCACCCAGGGAGACGGTGAAGCTTTCTTT.

The chain employs TRBV10-3 and TRBJ1-1; D remains ambiguous. V was cut by 4 bases and J by 6 bases, with 9 bases left in between. The CDR3 covers 12 residues. The germline V gene has CDR1 ENHRY and CDR2 SYGVKD. CDR3 sequence: CAISGQWPEAFF. Here the CDR3 DNA reads TGTGCCATCAGTGGCCAATGGCCTGAAGCTTTCTTT.

The sample holds a few counts of this clonotype. This rearrangement joins TRBV28 to TRBJ1-2, with D maybe TRBD1 (6 bases). Germline V gene lookup returns CDR1 MDHEN and CDR2 SYDVKM. V was clipped by 5 bases and J by 4 bases, with 14 bases between them. There are 14 residues in the CDR3. The CDR3 coding sequence is TGTGCCAGCAGTATCCCAACAGGGTTCTATGGCTACACCTTC. It translates to CASSIPTGFYGYTF.

This clonotype was found once. The chain uses TRBV10-3 and TRBJ2-3, with 16 bases aligning to TRBD2. V lost 3 bases to trimming and J lost 4 bases; unmatched junction nucleotides: 7. CDR3 size: 18 residues. The germline V gene encodes CDR1 ENHRY and CDR2 SYGVKD. This chain's CDR3 is CAISDSTGLAGGPDTQYF. Here the CDR3 DNA reads TGTGCCATCAGTGACAGCACGGGACTAGCGGGAGGGCCAGATACGCAGTATTTT.

The chain couples TRBV19 to TRBJ2-7, with 13 nucleotides matching TRBD2. CDR1 and CDR2 (germline): LNHDA, SQIVND (reference sequence). Germline trimming cut 6 bases from V and 1 base from J; bases unmatched to any gene: 3. The CDR3 has 15 amino acids. The CDR3: CASSLTSGRSYEQYF. In nucleotides, the CDR3 is TGTGCCAGTAGCTTGACTAGCGGGAGGTCCTACGAGCAGTACTTC.